The sequence of this T cell receptor (beta chain) was determined in a study of Graves' ophthalmopathy and Graves' hyperthyroidism. As the template, RNA transcripts were used to amplify TCR beta CDR3 regions. The library came from an HTBI-primed first-round RT-PCR and a second-round multiplex PCR. In TCRdb, the multiplex PCR reads were re-called with MiXCR into one record per CDR3 protein. The sample records about 740,000 distinct CDR3 sequences, 40% being singletons. This clonotype was picked up one time. Its antigen is currently unknown. The CDR3 covers 13 residues. V shed 6 bases, J shed 5 bases, and the junction held 2 bases outside the gene matches. Study-level points and caveats: This model predicted ophthalmopathy progression (sensitivity around 70%, specificity 72.22%). Most expanded clonotypes from thyroid (those above 0.001 frequency) were also found in blood.

The V gene is TRBV12-3 or TRBV12-4, the J gene TRBJ2-2; 8 nucleotides match TRBD2. Material for sequencing was peripheral blood. The clonotype comes from an adult man with Graves' ophthalmopathy. The DNA of the CDR3 is TGTGCCAGCAGGATAGCGGGAACCGGGGAGCTGTTTTTT. This codes for CASRIAGTGELFF.